The next 21 T cell receptor beta chains were all read from a single sample in a study of cytomegalovirus exposure and HLA in healthy donors. The PCR had 60 Vbeta and 13 Jbeta primers. This table comes from immunoSEQ multiplex PCR, and its TCRdb copy is limited to in-frame clones, with some not included. The sample lists some 200,000 clones; about 13% were seen once. Sequencing used PBMCs. The receptors were sampled from a man between 45 and 60 years old in good health and CMV-seropositive.

This clone was picked up a small number of times. The V gene is TRBV5-5, the J gene TRBJ2-2; TRBD1 agrees at 7 bases. The germline CDR1 and CDR2 sequences are SGHKS and YYEKEE (reference sequence). J lost 3 bases, V lost 1 base, and 6 bases had no gene match. The CDR3 loop spans 16 amino acids. The CDR3 reads CASSLYRDSYTGELFF. The CDR3 DNA sequence: TGTGCCAGCAGCTTGTACCGGGACAGTTACACCGGGGAGCTGTTTTTT.

The chain recombines TRBV27 with TRBJ1-2, with 8 bases lining up with TRBD1. Germline CDR1 MNHEY, CDR2 SMNVEV (reference sequence). This CDR3 is 15 amino acids long. Unmatched junction bases numbered 4, after V lost 0 bases and J lost 4 bases. In DNA form, the CDR3 reads TGTGCCAGCAGTTTATCGCCAGGGGGCAGCTATGGCTACACCTTC. As protein: CASSLSPGGSYGYTF.

This sequence joins TRBV18 and TRBJ2-3; 12 bases match TRBD2. CDR1 and CDR2 from the germline V gene are KGHSH and LQKENI. Losses at the gene ends were 2 bases for V and 1 base for J; bases not matched to a gene: 4. This CDR3 spans 17 amino acids. CDR3 sequence reads: CASSPLTSGGRTDTQYF. The CDR3 DNA reads as TGTGCCAGCTCACCATTGACTAGCGGGGGACGCACAGATACGCAGTATTTT.

This clone was seen a handful of times. V is TRBV5-4 and J is TRBJ1-3; D is perhaps TRBD1 (5 bases). The germline gives CDR1 SGHNT, CDR2 YYREEE (reference sequence). The CDR3 is made up of 14 amino acids. V lost 4 bases to trimming and J lost 4 bases, with 12 bases between them. The CDR3 sequence is CASSPGIAGNTIYF. The CDR3 DNA reads as TGTGCCAGCAGCCCAGGGATTGCGGGAAACACCATATATTTT.

J is TRBJ2-5 and V is TRBV10-3; TRBD1 aligns across 9 bases. Germline V lookup: CDR1 ENHRY, CDR2 SYGVKD. The CDR3 length is 14 residues. V was pared by 6 bases and J by 4 bases, with 6 bases of the junction left unmatched. The CDR3 nucleotides read TGTGCCATCAGGCGGACAGGGGCGGTAGAGACCCAGTACTTC. Protein sequence: CAIRRTGAVETQYF.

This clone was picked up a small number of times. The chain links TRBV6-5 to TRBJ2-1, with 7 bases matching TRBD1. CDR1 MNHEY and CDR2 SVGAGI come from the germline V gene. V dropped 6 bases and J dropped 2; count of bases not matched to a gene: 1. The CDR3 sequence is 13 residues long. CDR3 bases: TGTGCCAGCAGGGGGACAGCCTACAATGAGCAGTTCTTC. The encoded protein is CASRGTAYNEQFF.

The chain recombines TRBV15 with TRBJ2-5; no clear D. This CDR3 has 14 residues. V lost 2 bases, J lost 1 base, and 8 bases lay in between. Germline CDR1 LNHNV, CDR2 YYDKDF (reference sequence). The CDR3 nucleotides are TGTGCCACCAGCAGAAGACACCCCCAAGAGACCCAGTACTTC. This gives the protein CATSRRHPQETQYF.

Points on this clone: A read error is likely, as this CDR3 ends without the conserved phenylalanine or tryptophan. The DNA is omitted, as the CDR3 cannot be located on it reliably, and the CDR3 follows TCRdb's listing. The J gene is TRBJ1-5, the V gene TRBV7-6; the table's D call, TRBD1, has no DNA check behind it. The V gene's germline CDR1 is SGHVS and CDR2 FNYEAQ. A total of 17 residues make up the CDR3, ends included. This CDR3 reads CASSLGPWQVSNQPKHL.

This clone was detected only a few times. The gene calls are TRBV19 and TRBJ2-3; D ambiguous. CDR3 length equals 14 residues. Deletions cut 4 bases from V and 0 bases from J, with 8 bases between. Germline V gene lookup returns CDR1 LNHDA and CDR2 SQIVND (reference sequence). DNA of the CDR3: TGTGCCAGTAGTAATCAGGCTAGCACAGATACGCAGTATTTT. Its protein product is CASSNQASTDTQYF.

The chain is built from TRBV2 and TRBJ1-3, with D possibly being TRBD1 (6 bases). Per germline, CDR1 SNHLY and CDR2 FYNNEI. Trimming removed 4 bases from V and 0 bases from J, with 13 bases in between. CDR3 size: 16 residues. The CDR3 sequence: CASSVNRASSGNTIYF. CDR3 nucleotides: TGTGCCAGCAGTGTCAACAGGGCAAGCTCTGGAAACACCATATATTTT.

The V call is TRBV6-1, the J call TRBJ1-1; the D is unclear. There are 16 residues in the CDR3. Looked up from germline, CDR1 is MNHNS and CDR2 is SASEGT. Trimming removed 3 bases from V and 0 bases from J, with 14 bases in between. The CDR3: CASSDPILRMNTEAFF. The CDR3 DNA follows: TGTGCCAGCAGTGACCCTATTCTAAGAATGAACACTGAAGCTTTCTTT.

This clone was seen only a few times. The rearrangement uses TRBV7-2 and TRBJ2-7; weak D call: TRBD2 (5 bases). CDR1 and CDR2 (germline): SGHTA, FQGNSA. Trimming took off 6 bases at V and 7 bases at J, with 16 bases between the two ends. CDR3 length equals 13 residues. The CDR3 nucleotides are TGTGCCAGCAGACCAGTGGGTTCGGGGGAGCAGTACTTC. Residues: CASRPVGSGEQYF.

This clone was detected a few times. The rearrangement joins TRBV7-9 to TRBJ2-1; the D is unclear. This CDR3 spans 14 amino acids. Germline CDR1 and CDR2: SEHNR and FQNEAQ (reference sequence). V was cut by 1 base and J by 3 bases, with 7 bases left in between. CDR3 amino acids: CASSLDPVYNEQFF. The CDR3 coding sequence is TGTGCCAGCAGCTTAGATCCGGTCTACAATGAGCAGTTCTTC.

V usage is TRBV6-4 and J usage is TRBJ1-1; 8 bases map to TRBD1. From germline, CDR1 is MRHNA and CDR2 SNTAGT. The CDR3 is made up of 16 amino acids. The V and J ends lost 5 bases and 1 base, in that order; junction bases with no gene match: 9. The CDR3 DNA reads TGTGCCAGCAGTCGAACAGGGGGTCCGTCGAACACTGAAGCTTTCTTT. Protein product: CASSRTGGPSNTEAFF.

The chain has TRBV5-4 and TRBJ2-5; 7 bases fit TRBD1. The V and J ends lost 0 bases and 1 base, in that order; junction bases with no gene match: 0. CDR1 and CDR2 from the germline V gene are SGHNT and YYREEE (reference sequence). The CDR3 is 14 amino acids. The CDR3 DNA reads TGTGCCAGCAGCTTGGGGGACAGCCAAGAGACCCAGTACTTC. As protein: CASSLGDSQETQYF.

The table lists this clone with a few counts. This chain joins TRBV7-9 and TRBJ1-6; D perhaps matches TRBD1 (6 bases). The germline V gene encodes CDR1 SEHNR and CDR2 FQNEAQ (reference sequence). The CDR3 sequence is 18 residues long. With 4 bases removed from V and 7 bases from J, the gap between germline ends came to 23 bases. CDR3 protein: CASSYVYPIQGWNSPLHF. The DNA for the CDR3 is TGTGCCAGCAGCTACGTTTATCCTATACAGGGCTGGAATTCACCCCTCCACTTT.

The J gene is TRBJ2-2, the V gene TRBV12-5; D may be TRBD2 (7 bases). This CDR3 is built from 16 residues. The ends were cut back, 4 bases at V and 5 bases at J, with 17 bases in the middle. In germline, CDR1 is LGHNT, CDR2 FRNRAP. CDR3 in amino acids: CASGSTWGGRTGELFF. CDR3 nucleotide sequence: TGTGCTAGTGGTTCAACCTGGGGGGGGCGGACCGGGGAGCTGTTTTTT. The whole variable domain, filled in from reference TRBV12-5 and TRBJ2-2, reads DARVTQTPRHKVTEMGQEVTMRCQPILGHNTVFWYRQTMMQGLELLAYFRNRAPLDDSGMPKDRFSAEMPDATLATLKIQPSEPRDSAVYFCASGSTWGGRTGELFFGEGSRLTVL.

The V and J genes are TRBV5-1 and TRBJ1-2; D might be TRBD1 (6 bases). Germline CDR1 reads SGHRS; CDR2 reads YFSETQ. The CDR3 is made up of 16 amino acids. V lost 3 bases, J lost 8 bases, and 23 bases lay in between. For the CDR3, the DNA is TGCGCCAGCAGCTGGGTGGGGACACGGGAGGATTCGGGCTACACCTTC. Translating gives CASSWVGTREDSGYTF.

The chain carries TRBV7-2 and TRBJ1-1, with 7 bases matching TRBD1. In germline, CDR1 is SGHTA, CDR2 FQGNSA. This CDR3 is 11 amino acids long. Trimming at V came to 5 bases and at J to 11 bases, leaving 5 bases not matched to a gene. DNA for the CDR3: TGTGCCAGCAGCACAACAGGGGTGGCTTTCTTT. Its translation: CASSTTGVAFF.

The V and J genes are TRBV13 and TRBJ1-2, with 9 bases matching TRBD1. Unmatched junction bases numbered 5, after V lost 5 bases and J lost 4 bases. This CDR3 has 14 amino acids. In germline, CDR1 is PRHDT, CDR2 FYEKMQ (reference sequence). The CDR3 is CASSLTGGGYGYTF. The DNA for the CDR3 is TGTGCCAGCAGCCTAACAGGGGGCGGCTATGGCTACACCTTC.

This clone was detected only a few times. The chain combines TRBV30 with TRBJ1-4; D gene unclear. The CDR3 loop spans 15 amino acids. V was cut by 0 bases and J by 3 bases, with 11 bases left in between. Germline assignment: CDR1 GTSNPN and CDR2 SVGIG (reference sequence). The CDR3 region is CAWSVSLGPNEKLFF. The CDR3 bases are TGTGCCTGGAGTGTATCCTTGGGCCCTAATGAAAAACTGTTTTTT.